The clone carrying this TCR beta chain was recorded many times. What was amplified from RNA transcripts were TCR beta CDR3 regions. A first-round RT-PCR of the TCR CDR3 used the HTBI primer set. TCRdb recomputed calls from the multiplex PCR reads with MiXCR, one row per CDR3 protein. Here the sample spans about 500,000 distinct CDR3 sequences, under 15% being singletons. The sample belongs to a study of T cells in Graves' hyperthyroidism and ophthalmopathy. With 6 bases clipped from V and 1 base from J, the junction kept 2 bases outside the gene matches. CDR1 is MNHEY and CDR2 is SVGEGT in the germline V gene. CDR3 length: 15 amino acids.

V is TRBV6-2 or TRBV6-3 and J is TRBJ2-2, with 10 positions matching TRBD2. The clonotype was recovered from a woman younger than 30 with Graves' hyperthyroidism. The source material was blood. CDR3 loop: CASRRLAGNTGELFF. In DNA, the CDR3 is TGTGCCAGCAGGAGACTAGCGGGGAACACCGGGGAGCTGTTTTTT.